The rows below give T cell receptor beta chains drawn from one sample of a study of blood T cell repertoires in COVID-19. Sequencing was performed with immunoSEQ multiplex PCR; in TCRdb, only in-frame clones are kept and a portion is missing. The data show 150,000 to 200,000 clones, roughly 80% seen once. Sequencing used peripheral blood. The receptor set was obtained from a human donor with acute or convalescent COVID-19. The donor label of this sample is uncertain. CDR3s include the opening cysteine and the closing phenylalanine or tryptophan. The order of the fields is D gene, clone size, J gene, V gene, CDR3 DNA, CDR3 protein. D genes are given only for firm matches. Some rows mark clone size as missing; the rest say once, few, many or name a class of expanded clone.

d_call: NA; clone_size: NA; j_call: TRBJ1-1; v_call: TRBV4-1; cdr3_nt: TGCGCCAGCAGCCTATACAAGAACACTGAAGCTTTCTTT; cdr3_aa: CASSLYKNTEAFF
d_call: TRBD2; clone_size: few; j_call: TRBJ2-1; v_call: TRBV15; cdr3_nt: TGTGCCACCAGCAGGCCTAGCGGGAGCTCAAATGAGCAGTTCTTC; cdr3_aa: CATSRPSGSSNEQFF
d_call: TRBD1; clone_size: NA; j_call: TRBJ2-7; v_call: TRBV2; cdr3_nt: TGTGCCAGCAGCCGACAGGGCGACGAGCAGTACTTC; cdr3_aa: CASSRQGDEQYF
d_call: NA; clone_size: NA; j_call: TRBJ1-2; v_call: TRBV28; cdr3_nt: TGTGCCAGCAGTTTGGGGGGTCACTATGGCTACACCTTC; cdr3_aa: CASSLGGHYGYTF
d_call: TRBD2; clone_size: NA; j_call: TRBJ2-3; v_call: TRBV5-5; cdr3_nt: TGTGCCAGCAGCTATAGCGGGGGGGCGATAGATACGCAGTATTTT; cdr3_aa: CASSYSGGAIDTQYF
d_call: TRBD1; clone_size: once; j_call: TRBJ1-2; v_call: TRBV30; cdr3_nt: TGTGCCTGGAGCCCTGACAGGGGCCGGTATGGCTACACCTTC; cdr3_aa: CAWSPDRGRYGYTF
d_call: TRBD1; clone_size: NA; j_call: TRBJ2-2; v_call: TRBV7-3; cdr3_nt: TGTGCCAGCAGCCCGTCCCCGACAGGGACCGGGGAGCTGTTTTTT; cdr3_aa: CASSPSPTGTGELFF
d_call: TRBD1; clone_size: NA; j_call: TRBJ2-3; v_call: TRBV19; cdr3_nt: TGTGCCAGTAGTGCAGGGGGTTCCACAGATACGCAGTATTTT; cdr3_aa: CASSAGGSTDTQYF
d_call: TRBD1; clone_size: NA; j_call: TRBJ1-2; v_call: TRBV6-1; cdr3_nt: TGTGCCAGCAGTGACCGGACAGGGGGCTACTATGGCTACACCTTC; cdr3_aa: CASSDRTGGYYGYTF
d_call: TRBD1; clone_size: few; j_call: TRBJ1-5; v_call: TRBV7-2; cdr3_nt: TGTGCCAGCAGCTTAGCGGGACAGGGAGGGCCTAGCAATCAGCCCCAGCATTTT; cdr3_aa: CASSLAGQGGPSNQPQHF
d_call: NA; clone_size: NA; j_call: TRBJ1-1; v_call: TRBV7-9; cdr3_nt: TGTGCCAGCAGCTTAGAAGTACCAGGGAAAGCTTTCTTT; cdr3_aa: CASSLEVPGKAFF
d_call: TRBD1; clone_size: NA; j_call: TRBJ2-7; v_call: TRBV15; cdr3_nt: TGTGCCACCAGCAGAGCCGGGACAGCTTCTTCCTACGAGCAGTACTTC; cdr3_aa: CATSRAGTASSYEQYF
d_call: TRBD2; clone_size: NA; j_call: TRBJ2-1; v_call: TRBV28; cdr3_nt: TGTGCCAGCAGTTCGGGACTAGCGGGTTACAATGAGCAGTTCTTC; cdr3_aa: CASSSGLAGYNEQFF
d_call: TRBD1; clone_size: NA; j_call: TRBJ1-5; v_call: TRBV6-2/TRBV6-3; cdr3_nt: TGTGCCAGCAGTTCCGGGACAGGGGTTTCTCAGCCCCAGCATTTT; cdr3_aa: CASSSGTGVSQPQHF
d_call: NA; clone_size: NA; j_call: TRBJ2-2; v_call: TRBV3-1/TRBV3-2; cdr3_nt: TGTGCCAGCAGCCAACGCGGGACCACCGGGGAGCTGTTTTTT; cdr3_aa: CASSQRGTTGELFF
d_call: TRBD1; clone_size: NA; j_call: TRBJ2-1; v_call: TRBV5-4; cdr3_nt: TGTGCCAGCAGCTTGGCTCCGGGACAGGGTATCAACAATGAGCAGTTCTTC; cdr3_aa: CASSLAPGQGINNEQFF
d_call: NA; clone_size: NA; j_call: TRBJ1-3; v_call: TRBV3-1/TRBV3-2; cdr3_nt: TGTGCCAGCAGCCTTGGTGCAAGGAGGGGAAACACCATATATTTT; cdr3_aa: CASSLGARRGNTIYF
d_call: NA; clone_size: NA; j_call: TRBJ1-5; v_call: TRBV21-1; cdr3_nt: TGTGCCAGCAGCAAGGGGCCGTCGGGGGTCCAATATAGCAATCAGCCCCAGCATTTT; cdr3_aa: CASSKGPSGVQYSNQPQHF
d_call: TRBD1; clone_size: NA; j_call: TRBJ1-3; v_call: TRBV30; cdr3_nt: TGTGCCGAAGACAGGGCTGGAAACACCATATATTTT; cdr3_aa: CAEDRAGNTIYF
d_call: NA; clone_size: NA; j_call: TRBJ1-3; v_call: TRBV6-6; cdr3_nt: TGTGCCAGCAGCCATGGGCGCGGAAACACCATATATTTT; cdr3_aa: CASSHGRGNTIYF
d_call: NA; clone_size: NA; j_call: TRBJ2-7; v_call: TRBV12-1; cdr3_nt: TGTGCCAGCAGCTTTCGGGGTTGCGGTTGGACCTACGAGCAGTACTTC; cdr3_aa: CASSFRGCGWTYEQYF
d_call: NA; clone_size: NA; j_call: TRBJ2-7; v_call: TRBV12-3/TRBV12-4; cdr3_nt: TGTGCCAGCAGTTTATCAATAAACGGCGAGCAGTACTTC; cdr3_aa: CASSLSINGEQYF
d_call: NA; clone_size: many; j_call: TRBJ1-3; v_call: TRBV13; cdr3_nt: TGTGCCAGCAGCTCAACAGGAAGCACCATATATTTT; cdr3_aa: CASSSTGSTIYF
d_call: TRBD1; clone_size: NA; j_call: TRBJ1-3; v_call: TRBV9; cdr3_nt: TGTGCCAGCAGCGTGGCCGGGACAGGGGAGGCCGGAAACACCATATATTTT; cdr3_aa: CASSVAGTGEAGNTIYF
d_call: TRBD1; clone_size: NA; j_call: TRBJ1-2; v_call: TRBV10-3; cdr3_nt: TGTGCCATCTTGGGAAGTCCGGACAGGGGGTATGGCTACACCTTC; cdr3_aa: CAILGSPDRGYGYTF
d_call: TRBD2; clone_size: NA; j_call: TRBJ2-5; v_call: TRBV12-5; cdr3_nt: TGTGCTAGTGGTTTGGGAGCGCTAGCGGGAGAGGAGACCCAGTACTTC; cdr3_aa: CASGLGALAGEETQYF
d_call: TRBD1; clone_size: NA; j_call: TRBJ2-5; v_call: TRBV30; cdr3_nt: TGTGCCTGGAGTTCGGACAGGGGCTCGGAGACCCAGTACTTC; cdr3_aa: CAWSSDRGSETQYF
d_call: NA; clone_size: few; j_call: TRBJ1-1; v_call: TRBV14; cdr3_nt: TGTGCCAGCAACCAAGCATCCGGAGGGACTGAAGCTTTCTTT; cdr3_aa: CASNQASGGTEAFF
d_call: TRBD1; clone_size: NA; j_call: TRBJ2-2; v_call: TRBV2; cdr3_nt: TGTGCCAGCAGCCCGGACAGGGGGAACACCGGGGAGCTGTTTTTT; cdr3_aa: CASSPDRGNTGELFF
d_call: NA; clone_size: NA; j_call: TRBJ2-5; v_call: TRBV20-1; cdr3_nt: TGCAGTGCTAGTCTCCAGTCCCAAGAGACCCAGTACTTC; cdr3_aa: CSASLQSQETQYF
d_call: NA; clone_size: NA; j_call: TRBJ1-3; v_call: TRBV18; cdr3_nt: TGTGCCAGCTCACTCGGACAGACAAGCTCTGGAAACACCATATATTTT; cdr3_aa: CASSLGQTSSGNTIYF
d_call: TRBD2; clone_size: NA; j_call: TRBJ2-7; v_call: TRBV6-5; cdr3_nt: TGTGCCAGCAGTTACTCGAGTACTAGCGGGAGTAGGGAGCAGTACTTC; cdr3_aa: CASSYSSTSGSREQYF
d_call: TRBD1; clone_size: NA; j_call: TRBJ2-7; v_call: TRBV7-9; cdr3_nt: TGTGCCAGCAGTTATCCGGGACAGGGGCATGGCGAGCAGTACTTC; cdr3_aa: CASSYPGQGHGEQYF
d_call: NA; clone_size: NA; j_call: TRBJ2-7; v_call: TRBV19; cdr3_nt: TGTGCCAGTAGGGTCCTGAGGGCCTACGAGCAGTACTTC; cdr3_aa: CASRVLRAYEQYF
d_call: TRBD2; clone_size: NA; j_call: TRBJ2-7; v_call: TRBV7-3; cdr3_nt: TGTGCCAGCAGCCTCACGGGACTATCCTCCTACGAGCAGTACTTC; cdr3_aa: CASSLTGLSSYEQYF
d_call: TRBD2; clone_size: NA; j_call: TRBJ2-3; v_call: TRBV13; cdr3_nt: TGTGCCAGCAGTTCTAGAGAGCGGGGGAAGCTCACAGATACGCAGTATTTT; cdr3_aa: CASSSRERGKLTDTQYF
d_call: NA; clone_size: few; j_call: TRBJ1-4; v_call: TRBV6-7; cdr3_nt: TGTGCCAGCAGAGGACAAGAGGCAACTAATGAAAAACTGTTTTTT; cdr3_aa: CASRGQEATNEKLFF
d_call: NA; clone_size: NA; j_call: TRBJ1-3; v_call: TRBV29-1; cdr3_nt: TGCAGCGTTGGAGGGGGATACTCTGGAAACACCATATATTTT; cdr3_aa: CSVGGGYSGNTIYF
d_call: NA; clone_size: NA; j_call: TRBJ1-5; v_call: TRBV28; cdr3_nt: TGTGCCAGCAGACGGGCGGGGGGTCAGCCCCAGCATTTT; cdr3_aa: CASRRAGGQPQHF
d_call: NA; clone_size: NA; j_call: TRBJ1-5; v_call: TRBV7-6; cdr3_nt: TGTGCCAGCAGCTTAGCGCAGGGGAGCAATCAGCCCCAGCATTTT; cdr3_aa: CASSLAQGSNQPQHF
d_call: NA; clone_size: few; j_call: TRBJ1-2; v_call: TRBV27; cdr3_nt: TGTGCCAGCAGTCCGTCCCCTAACTATGGCTACACCTTC; cdr3_aa: CASSPSPNYGYTF